This TCR beta chain was identified in a study of T cell repertoires in Merkel cell carcinoma (dated by TCRdb to the late 2010s). A note on the overall study: Patients who had received intralesional immunotherapy or systemic immune checkpoint blockade prior to the biopsy were excluded. The MCPyV-specific clonotypes were initially defined from expanded tumor-infiltrating lymphocytes through tetramer sorting, cloning and paired TCR sequencing. To be included, a participant needed a diagnosis of MCPyV-positive Merkel cell carcinoma and tumor-infiltrating lymphocytes that had been successfully expanded in vitro. Summary of the overall study and its limitations: The study did not examine normal tissue biopsies.

The immunoSEQ assay was used for TRB CDR3 sequencing and data processing of tumor genomic DNA. This immuneACCESS table, as held by TCRdb, lists in-frame sequences with V and J called but not all clones. Of the missing ones, under half trace to an unresolved V gene in checked studies; the others have no known cause. A total of fewer than 15,000 clones appear in this sample, 76% of them only once. In total, the top ten clones hold roughly 18% of the sample. A distance of 2 bases separates the germline ends of V and J, which lose 2 bases and 6 bases respectively. The CDR3 measures 11 amino acids from cysteine to phenylalanine. Kept here is only the CDR3 DNA, which spans 33 bases and is read in frame from base 1. Looking up the germline V gene yields CDR1 SGHRS and CDR2 YFSETQ. In the case of this clone: The specificity of this receptor is unknown. The input lacks base qualities; no much larger clone sits a single base away.

Each study subject had MCPyV-positive Merkel cell carcinoma confirmed by biopsy and had serum antibodies to T-antigen that tested positive. Genomic DNA was extracted from about 6 adjacent 10-micron frozen tumor sections without any cell sorting or culture. Optimal cutting temperature compound was used to freeze tumor biopsy tissue measuring roughly 5 x 5 x 5 mm. In the frozen biopsy, scout sections stained with hematoxylin and eosin confirmed plenty of Merkel cell carcinoma along with infiltrating cells. The clonotype was recovered from an adult with Merkel cell carcinoma. Recombination connected TRBV5-1 to TRBJ2-2, with the identity of the D gene unclear. Source material: tumor tissue. The CDR3 reads as follows: CASSFPGELFF. The nucleotides are TGCGCCAGCAGCTTTCCCGGGGAGCTGTTTTTT.